What follows are 20 T cell receptor beta chains derived from one specimen sequenced in a study of molecular identifiers for immune sequencing clone quantification. TCRdb reprocessed the PCR reads with MiXCR, giving one entry per CDR3 protein. This table has around 100,000 distinct CDR3 sequences, around 37% appearing once. The sequencing input was naive CD8+ T cells from blood, with Jurkat cell RNA spiked in. Documented subset: FACS-sorted CD8+CD4-CCR7+CD45RA+ naive T cells. The origin of the receptors is a human donor in good health. Some libraries in this study had Jurkat cell RNA spiked in.

This clonotype was recorded a few times. V usage is TRBV28 and J usage is TRBJ2-3; 7 bases agree with TRBD2. The CDR3 consists of 17 residues. Germline lookup yields CDR1 MDHEN and CDR2 SYDVKM. V trimming: 6 bases; J trimming: 0 bases; junction bases outside the gene matches: 12. CDR3 DNA sequence: TGTGCCAGCAGGTCTCCCTTACTAGCGAGTAGCACAGATACGCAGTATTTT. It yields the protein CASRSPLLASSTDTQYF.

The chain couples TRBV2 to TRBJ1-5; weak D call: TRBD1 (5 bases). The CDR3 extends over 15 amino acids. V lost 7 bases to trimming and J lost 0 bases, with 13 bases between them. Germline V CDR1 and CDR2: SNHLY, FYNNEI. The CDR3 region is CASKGVGYSNQPQHF. In DNA, the CDR3 is TGTGCCAGCAAAGGGGTGGGGTATAGCAATCAGCCCCAGCATTTT.

This clonotype was seen a few times. The rearrangement joins TRBV6-2 or TRBV6-3 to TRBJ1-2; TRBD1 is a possible D gene (5 bases). Germline V gene lookup returns CDR1 MNHEY and CDR2 SVGEGT. Between the trimmed V and J ends, which lost 4 bases and 3 bases, there was a span of 15 bases. The CDR3 loop spans 15 amino acids. The CDR3 DNA reads as TGTGCCAGCAGTTGGGGACCCACTTCCCACTATGGCTACACCTTC. Its translation: CASSWGPTSHYGYTF.

This clonotype appeared many times. V and J are TRBV6-2 or TRBV6-3 and TRBJ2-7, with D unclear. CDR1 MNHEY and CDR2 SVGEGT come from the germline V gene. With 8 bases removed from V and 3 bases from J, the gap between germline ends came to 20 bases. The length of the CDR3 is 15 residues. This CDR3 reads CASGPWRYSDYEQYF. Written as DNA, the CDR3 is TGTGCCAGCGGCCCATGGAGATACTCAGACTACGAGCAGTACTTC.

The chain joins TRBV28 to TRBJ2-7; D is possibly TRBD1 (6 bases). The CDR3 runs 13 residues. From germline, CDR1 is MDHEN and CDR2 SYDVKM. V lost 3 bases and J 1 base, leaving 7 bases between the germline ends. The chain's CDR3 is CASSFGQSYEQYF. CDR3 bases: TGTGCCAGCAGTTTCGGACAGTCCTACGAGCAGTACTTC. Variable domain in full (rest from reference TRBV28 and TRBJ2-7): DVKVTQSSRYLVKRTGEKVFLECVQDMDHENMFWYRQDPGLGLRLIYFSYDVKMKEKGDIPEGYSVSREKKERFSLILESASTNQTSMYLCASSFGQSYEQYFGPGTRLTVT.

This clonotype came up many times. The chain joins TRBV7-2 to TRBJ2-1, with D maybe TRBD2 (5 bases). CDR1 and CDR2 from the germline V gene are SGHTA and FQGNSA. The CDR3 spans 13 residues. Trimming pared 9 bases from V and 6 bases from J, leaving 15 bases between. The CDR3 loop is CASSELPLNEQFF. The CDR3 coding sequence is TGTGCCAGTAGCGAACTCCCTCTCAATGAGCAGTTCTTC.

V usage is TRBV28 and J usage is TRBJ2-5; a possible D gene is TRBD2 (5 bases). Germline V gene lookup returns CDR1 MDHEN and CDR2 SYDVKM. The CDR3 runs 13 residues. Deletions cut 2 bases from V and 5 bases from J, with 9 bases between. In DNA form, the CDR3 reads TGTGCCAGCAGTTTAGGGAGCACCGAGACCCAGTACTTC. Encoded protein: CASSLGSTETQYF.

The chain carries TRBV7-9 and TRBJ2-4, with 7 bases matching TRBD2. Trimming took 5 bases from V and 7 from J; bases not matched to a gene: 14. The V gene's germline CDR1 is SEHNR and CDR2 FQNEAQ (reference sequence). This CDR3 region has 16 residues. The CDR3 coding sequence is TGTGCCAGCAGCCGACCTAACAGTCGCGGGGGTAACATTCAGTACTTC. It specifies CASSRPNSRGGNIQYF.

As for this clonotype: A read error may produce the germline difference seen at one junction end. The V gene is TRBV12-3 or TRBV12-4, the J gene TRBJ2-7; D may be TRBD1 (6 bases). The CDR3 has 14 amino acids. DNA of the CDR3: TGTGCCGGCAGTTTAGGGGGACCGACCTACGAGCAGTACTTC. Its translation: CAGSLGGPTYEQYF.

This clonotype was counted a few times. The V and J genes are TRBV20-1 and TRBJ2-7; tentatively, D is TRBD2 (6 bases). The CDR3 length is 14 residues. V was cut by 7 bases and J by 0 bases, with 16 bases left in between. Germline V gives CDR1 DFQATT, CDR2 SNEGSKA (reference sequence). The CDR3 spells CSGMGGETSYEQYF. For the CDR3, the DNA is TGCAGTGGGATGGGGGGTGAGACCTCCTACGAGCAGTACTTC.

The V call is TRBV7-3, the J call TRBJ2-3; tentative D call: TRBD1 (5 bases). The V end lost 4 bases, the J end lost 6 bases, and 11 bases lay between the germline ends. CDR1 is SGHTA, CDR2 FQGTGA, per germline. The CDR3 sequence is 13 residues long. CDR3 protein: CASSSTQGDTQYF. CDR3 DNA: TGTGCCAGCAGCTCCACGCAGGGTGATACGCAGTATTTT.

The chain carries TRBV27 and TRBJ2-7; D remains unclear. Germline lookup yields CDR1 MNHEY and CDR2 SMNVEV (reference sequence). V shed 0 bases and J shed 0 bases, with 9 bases lying between them. This CDR3 is built from 15 residues. The CDR3 DNA follows: TGTGCCAGCAGTTTATCGTGGCCCCGCTCCTACGAGCAGTACTTC. Translated: CASSLSWPRSYEQYF.

This clonotype was seen at least ten times. The chain has TRBV6-2 or TRBV6-3 and TRBJ1-1; D ambiguous. This CDR3 comprises 12 residues. From germline, CDR1 is MNHEY and CDR2 SVGEGT. V dropped 0 bases and J dropped 8 bases, with 7 bases sitting between them. The CDR3 spells CASSYSKAEAFF. The DNA for the CDR3 is TGTGCCAGCAGTTACTCGAAGGCCGAAGCTTTCTTT.

This clonotype was observed a few times. The chain employs TRBV6-6 and TRBJ1-2; maybe TRBD1 (5 bases). CDR3 length equals 12 residues. Trimming pared 6 bases from V and 8 bases from J, leaving 13 bases between. CDR1 is MNHNY, CDR2 SVGAGI, per germline (reference sequence). CDR3 sequence (DNA): TGTGCCAGCAGCCCGGGACGGGAAGGCTACACCTTC. It encodes CASSPGREGYTF.

The CDR3 DNA sequence: TGTGCCAGCAGTTACTCGAGTCAGGGTCCAACCGAGGCGCAGTATTTT. This translates into CASSYSSQGPTEAQYF. The chain links TRBV6-5 to TRBJ2-3, with a tentative D call TRBD1 (5 bases). V dropped 0 bases and J dropped 10 bases, with 20 bases sitting between them. Germline CDR1 reads MNHEY; CDR2 reads SVGAGI. The CDR3 is 16 amino acids.

This rearrangement joins TRBV5-5 to TRBJ2-7; possibly TRBD1 for D (6 bases). CDR1 and CDR2 (germline): SGHKS, YYEKEE (reference sequence). V was shortened by 0 bases and J by 5 bases, with 9 bases between the two germline ends. This CDR3 has 13 amino acids. DNA for the CDR3: TGTGCCAGCAGCTTGGAGAGGGGGAACGAGCAGTACTTC. It translates to CASSLERGNEQYF.

This clonotype was observed many times. This rearrangement joins TRBV28 to TRBJ2-3, with 9 bases that match TRBD2. Germline CDR1 MDHEN, CDR2 SYDVKM. The CDR3 has 18 residues. The junction had 15 bases not matched to a gene; V was cut back by 4 bases and J by 4 bases. The CDR3 nucleotides read TGTGCCAGCAGTTCCGTCCGGATGGGCGGGAGGGCCCCAGATACGCAGTATTTT. Translation: CASSSVRMGGRAPDTQYF.

V usage is TRBV19 and J usage is TRBJ2-7; a weak D match, TRBD1 (6 bases). The CDR3 runs 14 residues. V was shortened by 1 base and J by 3 bases, with 10 bases between the two germline ends. Per germline, CDR1 LNHDA and CDR2 SQIVND (reference sequence). This chain's CDR3 is CASSIGTAFYEQYF. The CDR3 nucleotides are TGTGCCAGTAGTATAGGGACAGCCTTCTACGAGCAGTACTTC.

Ten or more counts support this clonotype. The chain couples TRBV12-3 or TRBV12-4 to TRBJ1-5, with D unresolved. The CDR3 totals 13 residues. Trimming stripped 6 bases from V and 2 bases from J, with 8 bases between. Here the CDR3 reads CASSPDGNQPQHF. CDR3 sequence (DNA): TGTGCCAGCAGCCCAGATGGCAATCAGCCCCAGCATTTT.

Concerning this clonotype itself: With a much larger clone just one base away, this may be a read error. V gene TRBV28 combines with J gene TRBJ2-3; maybe TRBD1 (5 bases). Deletions cut 2 bases from V and 1 base from J, with 10 bases between. Germline V lookup: CDR1 MDHEN, CDR2 SYDVKM. CDR3 size: 15 residues. In nucleotides, the CDR3 is TGTGCCAGCAGTTTACCAGGGATCGGCACAGATACGCAGTATTTT. Its translation is CASSLPGIGTDTQYF.